This TCR beta chain was obtained from a study of T-cell reconstitution after alpha-beta-depleted transplantation in children. Deletions cut 0 bases from V and 7 bases from J, with 8 bases between. CDR3 size: 13 residues. CDR1 is SGDLS and CDR2 is YYNGEE in the germline V gene. The TCRbeta library incorporated unique molecular identifiers. TCRdb ran MiXCR on the PCR reads and lists one entry per CDR3 protein. The sample has about 690,000 distinct CDR3 sequences; approximately 15% are singletons. This clonotype has more than one count but fewer than ten. The clonotype was recovered from a human donor who donated a stem cell graft to a child with acute myeloid leukemia. This specimen consisted of PBMCs from the stem cell graft donor, obtained from the stem cell graft. The V call is TRBV9, the J call TRBJ1-5; no reliable D call. The CDR3 DNA reads TGTGCCAGCAGCGTAGCCGGGGAGCAGCCCCAGCATTTT. The encoded protein is CASSVAGEQPQHF.